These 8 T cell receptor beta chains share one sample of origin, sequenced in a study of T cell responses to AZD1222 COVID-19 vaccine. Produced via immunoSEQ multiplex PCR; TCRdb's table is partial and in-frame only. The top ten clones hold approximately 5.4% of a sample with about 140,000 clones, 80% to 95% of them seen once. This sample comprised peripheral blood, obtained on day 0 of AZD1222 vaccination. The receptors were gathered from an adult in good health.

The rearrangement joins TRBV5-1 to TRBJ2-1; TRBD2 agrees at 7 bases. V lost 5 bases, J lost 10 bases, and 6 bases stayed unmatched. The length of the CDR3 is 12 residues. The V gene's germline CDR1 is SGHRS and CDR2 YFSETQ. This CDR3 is CASRYLAEEQFF. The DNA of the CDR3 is TGCGCCAGCAGGTATCTAGCGGAGGAGCAGTTCTTC.

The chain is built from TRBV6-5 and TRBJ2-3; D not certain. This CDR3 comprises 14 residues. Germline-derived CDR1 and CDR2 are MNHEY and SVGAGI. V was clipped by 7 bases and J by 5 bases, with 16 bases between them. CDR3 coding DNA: TGTGCCAGCACTATTAACCCAGCGAAAGATACGCAGTATTTT. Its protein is CASTINPAKDTQYF.

The CDR3 region has the DNA TGTGCCAGCATGATGGACAGGGGGGATGAAAAACTGTTTTTT. Protein product: CASMMDRGDEKLFF. The chain links TRBV28 to TRBJ1-4; 10 positions agree with TRBD1. The CDR3 length is 14 residues. V was pared by 7 bases and J by 6 bases, with 5 bases of the junction left unmatched. Germline assignment: CDR1 MDHEN and CDR2 SYDVKM.

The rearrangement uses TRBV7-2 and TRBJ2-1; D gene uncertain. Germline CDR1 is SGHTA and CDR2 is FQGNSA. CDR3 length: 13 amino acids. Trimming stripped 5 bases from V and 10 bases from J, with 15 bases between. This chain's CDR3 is CASSPRTLTEQFF. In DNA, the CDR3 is TGTGCCAGCAGCCCGCGGACCCTCACGGAGCAGTTCTTC.

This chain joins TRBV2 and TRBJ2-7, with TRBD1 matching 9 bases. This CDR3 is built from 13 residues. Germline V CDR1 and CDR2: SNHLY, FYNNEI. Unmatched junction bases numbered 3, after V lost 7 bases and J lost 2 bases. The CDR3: CASKDRGPYEQYF. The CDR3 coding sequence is TGTGCCAGCAAGGACAGGGGACCCTACGAGCAGTACTTC.

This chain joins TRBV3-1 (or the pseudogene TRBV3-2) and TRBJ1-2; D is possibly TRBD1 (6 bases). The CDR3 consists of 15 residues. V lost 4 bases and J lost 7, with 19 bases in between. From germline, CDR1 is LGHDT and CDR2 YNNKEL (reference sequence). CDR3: CASSPQGWGWGGYTF. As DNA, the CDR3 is TGTGCCAGCAGCCCCCAGGGGTGGGGTTGGGGTGGCTACACCTTC.

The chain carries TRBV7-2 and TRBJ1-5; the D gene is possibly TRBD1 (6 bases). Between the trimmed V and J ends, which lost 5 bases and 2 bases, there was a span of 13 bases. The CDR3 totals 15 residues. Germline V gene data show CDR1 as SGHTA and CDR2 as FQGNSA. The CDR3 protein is CASSIGQLRNQPQHF. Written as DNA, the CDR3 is TGTGCCAGCAGCATAGGACAGCTCCGCAATCAGCCCCAGCATTTT. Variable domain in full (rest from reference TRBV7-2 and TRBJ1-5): GAGVSQSPSNKVTEKGKDVELRCDPISGHTALYWYRQSLGQGLEFLIYFQGNSAPDKSGLPSDRFSAERTGGSVSTLTIQRTQQEDSAVYLCASSIGQLRNQPQHFGDGTRLSIL.

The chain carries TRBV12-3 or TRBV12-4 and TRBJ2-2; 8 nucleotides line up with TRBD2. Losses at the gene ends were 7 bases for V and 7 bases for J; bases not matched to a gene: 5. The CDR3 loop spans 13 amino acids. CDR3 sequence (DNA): TGTGCCAGCACGGTGCGGGAGGTCGGGGAGCTGTTTTTT. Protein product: CASTVREVGELFF.